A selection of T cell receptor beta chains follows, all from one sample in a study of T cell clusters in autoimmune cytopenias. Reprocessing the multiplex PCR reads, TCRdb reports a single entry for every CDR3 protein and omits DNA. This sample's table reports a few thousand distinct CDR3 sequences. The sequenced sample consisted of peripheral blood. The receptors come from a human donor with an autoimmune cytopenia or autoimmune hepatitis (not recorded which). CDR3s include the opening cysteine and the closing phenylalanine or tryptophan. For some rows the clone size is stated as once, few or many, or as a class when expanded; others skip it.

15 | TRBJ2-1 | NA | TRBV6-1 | CASSEWTIQGYEQFF
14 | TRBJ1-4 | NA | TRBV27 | CASSFGDENEKLFF
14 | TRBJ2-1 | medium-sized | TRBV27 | CASSLVGGYNEQFF
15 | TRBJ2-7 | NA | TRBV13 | CASSLEFGAVYEQYF
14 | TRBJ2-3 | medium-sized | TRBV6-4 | CASAPGTQTDTQYF
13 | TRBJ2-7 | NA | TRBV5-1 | CASGGLEGYEQYF
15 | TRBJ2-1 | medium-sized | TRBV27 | CASSSYPSSYNEQFF
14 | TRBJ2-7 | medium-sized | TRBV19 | CASSRQGTSYEQYF
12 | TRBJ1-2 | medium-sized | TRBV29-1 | CSVGGTGESYTF
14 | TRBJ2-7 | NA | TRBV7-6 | CASNRGGGNDEQYF
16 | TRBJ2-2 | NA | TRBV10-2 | CASSEARGRGTGELFF
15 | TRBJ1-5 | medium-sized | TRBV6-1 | CASRPDRGDNQPQHF
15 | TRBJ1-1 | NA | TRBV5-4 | CASSLGGRVNTEAFF
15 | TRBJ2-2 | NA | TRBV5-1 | CASSLGGENTGELFF
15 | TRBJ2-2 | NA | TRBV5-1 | CASKQGQGNTGELFF
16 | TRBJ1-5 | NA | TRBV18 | CASSRNDATDNQPQHF
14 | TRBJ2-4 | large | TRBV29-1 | CSVRRGEDRGIQYF
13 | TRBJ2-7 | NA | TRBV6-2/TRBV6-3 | CASSYRGGYEQYF
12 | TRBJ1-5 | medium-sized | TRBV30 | CAWGRSNQPQHF
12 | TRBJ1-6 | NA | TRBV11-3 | CASSQGPSPLHF
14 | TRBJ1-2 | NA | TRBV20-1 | CSASQTQFGGGYTF
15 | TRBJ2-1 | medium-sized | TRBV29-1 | CSAPPSGGLSNEQFF
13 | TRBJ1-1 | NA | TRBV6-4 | CASAMEENTEAFF
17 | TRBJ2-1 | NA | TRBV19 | CASSTGTGGRGHNEQFF
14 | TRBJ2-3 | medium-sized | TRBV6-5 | CASSRSTQRRQQYF
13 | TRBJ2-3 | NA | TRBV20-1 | CSAIAGGADTQYF
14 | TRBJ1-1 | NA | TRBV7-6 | CASSLDALNTEAFF
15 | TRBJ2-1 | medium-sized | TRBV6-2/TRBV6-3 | CASRQLAGEYNEQFF
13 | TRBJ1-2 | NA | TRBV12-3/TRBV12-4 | CASTTGARPGYTF
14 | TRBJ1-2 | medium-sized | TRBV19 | CASSTTGPVSGYTF
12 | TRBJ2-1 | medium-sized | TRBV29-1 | CSVGTEYNEQFF
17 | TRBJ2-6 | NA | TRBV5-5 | CASRYRDRGQGANVLTF
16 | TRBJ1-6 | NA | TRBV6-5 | CASPTRGGGYNSPLHF
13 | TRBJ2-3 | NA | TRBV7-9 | CASSLPPADTQYF
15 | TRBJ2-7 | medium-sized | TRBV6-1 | CASSEAGDNSYEQYF
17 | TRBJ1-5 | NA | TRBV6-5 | CASSGLNLLYSNQPQHF